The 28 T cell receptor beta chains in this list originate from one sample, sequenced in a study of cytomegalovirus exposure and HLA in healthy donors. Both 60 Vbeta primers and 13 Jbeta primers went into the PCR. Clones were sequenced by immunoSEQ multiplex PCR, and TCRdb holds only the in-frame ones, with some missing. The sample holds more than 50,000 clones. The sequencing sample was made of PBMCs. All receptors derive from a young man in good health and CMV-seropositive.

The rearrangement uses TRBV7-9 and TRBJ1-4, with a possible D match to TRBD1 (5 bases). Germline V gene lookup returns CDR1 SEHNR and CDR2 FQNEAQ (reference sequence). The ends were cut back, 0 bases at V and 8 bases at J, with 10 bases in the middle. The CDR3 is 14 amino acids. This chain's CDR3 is CASSLAQGREKLFF. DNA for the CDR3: TGTGCCAGCAGCTTAGCTCAGGGTCGGGAAAAACTGTTTTTT.

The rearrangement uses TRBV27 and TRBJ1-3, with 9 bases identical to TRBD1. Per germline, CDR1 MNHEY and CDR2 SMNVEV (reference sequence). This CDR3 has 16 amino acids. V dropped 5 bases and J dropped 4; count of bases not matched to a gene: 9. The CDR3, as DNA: TGTGCCAGCAGTCCAGGGACAGGGTATTCGGGAAACACCATATATTTT. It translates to CASSPGTGYSGNTIYF.

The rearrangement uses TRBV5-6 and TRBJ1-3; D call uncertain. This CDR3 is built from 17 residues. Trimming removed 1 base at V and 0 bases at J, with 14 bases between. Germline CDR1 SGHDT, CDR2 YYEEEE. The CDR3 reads CASSLFPGLSSGNTIYF. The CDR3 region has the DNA TGTGCCAGCAGCTTGTTTCCCGGACTCAGCTCTGGAAACACCATATATTTT.

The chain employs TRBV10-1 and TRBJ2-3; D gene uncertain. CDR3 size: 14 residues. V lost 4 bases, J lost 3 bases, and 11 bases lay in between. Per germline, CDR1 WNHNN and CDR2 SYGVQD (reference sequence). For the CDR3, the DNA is TGCGCCAGCAGTGGGGCCAGCAGAACAGATACGCAGTATTTT. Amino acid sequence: CASSGASRTDTQYF.

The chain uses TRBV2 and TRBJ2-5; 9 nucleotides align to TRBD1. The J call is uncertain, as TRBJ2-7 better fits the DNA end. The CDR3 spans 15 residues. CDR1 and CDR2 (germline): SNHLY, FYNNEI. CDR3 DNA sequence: TGTGCCAGCAGTGAAGGGACAGGGGTCTCCTACGAGCAGTACTTC. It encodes CASSEGTGVSYEQYF.

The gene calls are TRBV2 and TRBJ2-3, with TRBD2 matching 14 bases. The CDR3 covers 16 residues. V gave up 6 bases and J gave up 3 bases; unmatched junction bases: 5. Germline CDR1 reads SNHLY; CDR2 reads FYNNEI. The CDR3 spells CASRGGLAGVTDTQYF. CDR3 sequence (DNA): TGTGCCAGCAGGGGGGGACTAGCGGGAGTTACAGATACGCAGTATTTT.

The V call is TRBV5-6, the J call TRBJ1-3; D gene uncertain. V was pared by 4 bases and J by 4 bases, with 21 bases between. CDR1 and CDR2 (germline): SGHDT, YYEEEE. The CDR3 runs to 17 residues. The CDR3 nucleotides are TGTGCCAGCAGCAGCCTAGGACCGAGGGCAGAAGGAAACACCATATATTTT. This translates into CASSSLGPRAEGNTIYF.

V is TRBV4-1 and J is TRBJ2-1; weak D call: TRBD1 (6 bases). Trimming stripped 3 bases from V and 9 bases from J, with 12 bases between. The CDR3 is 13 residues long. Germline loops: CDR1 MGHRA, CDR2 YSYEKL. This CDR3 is CASSQTGQSEQFF. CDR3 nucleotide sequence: TGCGCCAGCAGCCAGACAGGTCAGAGTGAGCAGTTCTTC.

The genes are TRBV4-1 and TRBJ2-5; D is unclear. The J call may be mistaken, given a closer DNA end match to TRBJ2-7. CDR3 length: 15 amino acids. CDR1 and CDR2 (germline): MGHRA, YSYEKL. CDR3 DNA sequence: TGCGCCAGCAGCCAAGATCGAAGTCAACCATCCGAGCAGTACTTC. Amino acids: CASSQDRSQPSEQYF.

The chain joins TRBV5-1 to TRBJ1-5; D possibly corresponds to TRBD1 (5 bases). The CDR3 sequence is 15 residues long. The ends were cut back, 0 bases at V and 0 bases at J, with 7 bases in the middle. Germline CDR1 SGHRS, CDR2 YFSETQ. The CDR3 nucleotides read TGCGCCAGCAGCTTGGACGGGGGTAGCAATCAGCCCCAGCATTTT. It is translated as CASSLDGGSNQPQHF.

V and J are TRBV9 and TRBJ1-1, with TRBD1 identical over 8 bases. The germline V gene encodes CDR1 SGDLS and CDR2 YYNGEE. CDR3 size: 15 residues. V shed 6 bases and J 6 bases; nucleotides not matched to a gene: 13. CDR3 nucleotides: TGTGCCAGCACCGGTATATCAGGGGGCCGGGCTGAAGCTTTCTTT. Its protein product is CASTGISGGRAEAFF.

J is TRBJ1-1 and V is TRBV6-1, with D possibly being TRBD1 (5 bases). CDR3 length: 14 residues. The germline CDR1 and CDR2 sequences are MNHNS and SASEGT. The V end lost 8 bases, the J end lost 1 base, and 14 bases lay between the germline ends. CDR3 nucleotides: TGTGCCAGCGGGTCTGGGGGGTGGAACACTGAAGCTTTCTTT. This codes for CASGSGGWNTEAFF.

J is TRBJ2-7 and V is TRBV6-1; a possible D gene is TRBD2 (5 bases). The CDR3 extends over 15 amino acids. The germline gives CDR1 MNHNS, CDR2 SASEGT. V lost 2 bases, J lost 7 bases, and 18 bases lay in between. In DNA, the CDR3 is TGTGCCAGCAGTGAATCCGGGATCAACTCTCGTGAGCAGTACTTC. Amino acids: CASSESGINSREQYF.

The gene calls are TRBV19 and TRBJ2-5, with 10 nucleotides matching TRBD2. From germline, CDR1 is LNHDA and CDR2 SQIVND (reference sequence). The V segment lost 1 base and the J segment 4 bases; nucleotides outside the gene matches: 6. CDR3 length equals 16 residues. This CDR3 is CASSIGGLAGVETQYF. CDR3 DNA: TGTGCCAGTAGTATAGGAGGCCTAGCGGGAGTAGAGACCCAGTACTTC. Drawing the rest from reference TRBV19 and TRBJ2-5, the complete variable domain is DGGITQSPKYLFRKEGQNVTLSCEQNLNHDAMYWYRQDPGQGLRLIYYSQIVNDFQKGDIAEGYSVSREKKESFPLTVTSAQKNPTAFYLCASSIGGLAGVETQYFGPGTRLLVL.

CDR3 sequence (DNA): TGTGCCAGCAGCTTGGGCCTAAGGCCTAGCGGTGACTATGGCTACACCTTC. Protein sequence: CASSLGLRPSGDYGYTF. The chain uses TRBV7-8 and TRBJ1-2; D gene uncertain. CDR1 is SGHVS, CDR2 FQNEAQ, per germline. The length of the CDR3 is 17 residues. Trimming cost V 3 bases and J 3 bases, with 20 bases left between them.

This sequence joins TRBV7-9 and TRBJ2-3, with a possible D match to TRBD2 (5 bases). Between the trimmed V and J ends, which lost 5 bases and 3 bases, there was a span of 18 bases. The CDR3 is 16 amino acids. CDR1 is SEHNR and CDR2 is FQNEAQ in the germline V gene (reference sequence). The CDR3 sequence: CASSRRGGGGTDTQYF. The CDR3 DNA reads TGTGCCAGCAGCCGACGTGGAGGTGGTGGGACAGATACGCAGTATTTT. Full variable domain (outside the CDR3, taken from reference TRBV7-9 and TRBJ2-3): DTGVSQNPRHKITKRGQNVTFRCDPISEHNRLYWYRQTLGQGPEFLTYFQNEAQLEKSRLLSDRFSAERPKGSFSTLEIQRTEQGDSAMYLCASSRRGGGGTDTQYFGPGTRLTVL.

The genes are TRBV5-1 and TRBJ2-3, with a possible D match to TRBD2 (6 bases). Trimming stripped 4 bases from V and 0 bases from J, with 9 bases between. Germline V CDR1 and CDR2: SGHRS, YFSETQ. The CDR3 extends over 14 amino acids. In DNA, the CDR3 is TGCGCCAGCAGCGTCGGGACTAGCACAGATACGCAGTATTTT. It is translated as CASSVGTSTDTQYF.

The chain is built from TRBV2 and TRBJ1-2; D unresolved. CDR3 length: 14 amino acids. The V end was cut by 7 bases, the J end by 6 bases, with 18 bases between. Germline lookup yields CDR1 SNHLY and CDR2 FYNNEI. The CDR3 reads CASTRGEGSHGYTF. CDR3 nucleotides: TGTGCCAGCACCCGGGGAGAGGGTAGTCATGGCTACACCTTC.

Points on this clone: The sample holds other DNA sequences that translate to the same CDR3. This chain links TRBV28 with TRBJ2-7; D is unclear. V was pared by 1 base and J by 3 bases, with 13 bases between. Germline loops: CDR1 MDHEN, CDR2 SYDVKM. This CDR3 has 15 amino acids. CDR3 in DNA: TGTGCCAGCAGTTTATCGGCAGGAACCTACTACGAGCAGTACTTC. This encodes CASSLSAGTYYEQYF.

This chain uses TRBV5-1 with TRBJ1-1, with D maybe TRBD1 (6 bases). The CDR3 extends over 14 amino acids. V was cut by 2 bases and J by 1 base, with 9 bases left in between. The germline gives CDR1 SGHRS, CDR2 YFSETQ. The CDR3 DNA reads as TGCGCCAGCAGCTTCGCAGGGGAGAACACTGAAGCTTTCTTT. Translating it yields CASSFAGENTEAFF.

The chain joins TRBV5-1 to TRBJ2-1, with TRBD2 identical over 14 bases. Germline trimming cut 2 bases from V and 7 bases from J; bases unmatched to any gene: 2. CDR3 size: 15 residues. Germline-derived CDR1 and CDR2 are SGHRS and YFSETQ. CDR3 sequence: CASSFRLAGGNEQFF. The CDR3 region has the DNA TGCGCCAGCAGCTTCCGACTAGCGGGGGGGAATGAGCAGTTCTTC.

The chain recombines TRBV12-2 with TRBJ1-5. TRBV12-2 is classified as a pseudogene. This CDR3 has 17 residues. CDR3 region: CASRLTPIAQSNQPQHF. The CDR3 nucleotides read TGTGCAAGTCGCTTAACCCCCATAGCCCAAAGCAATCAGCCCCAGCATTTT.

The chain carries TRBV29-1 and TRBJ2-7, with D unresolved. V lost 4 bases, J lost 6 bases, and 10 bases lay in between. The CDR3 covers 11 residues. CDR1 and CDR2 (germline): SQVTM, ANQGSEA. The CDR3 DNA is TGCAGCGTTGCGGTGGCTAGCGAGCAGTACTTC. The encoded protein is CSVAVASEQYF.

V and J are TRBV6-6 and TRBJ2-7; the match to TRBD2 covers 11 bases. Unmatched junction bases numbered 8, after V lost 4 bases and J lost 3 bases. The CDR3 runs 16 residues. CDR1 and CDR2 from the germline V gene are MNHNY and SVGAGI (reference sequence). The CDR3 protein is CASSSPLAGESYEQYF. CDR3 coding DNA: TGTGCCAGCAGTTCCCCACTAGCGGGAGAGAGCTACGAGCAGTACTTC.

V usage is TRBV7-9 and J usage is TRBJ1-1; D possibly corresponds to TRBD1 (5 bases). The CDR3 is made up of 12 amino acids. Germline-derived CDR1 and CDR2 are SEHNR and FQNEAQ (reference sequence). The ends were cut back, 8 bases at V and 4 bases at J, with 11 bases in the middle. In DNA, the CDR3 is TGTGCCAGCGTCGACAGCACCACTGAAGCTTTCTTT. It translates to CASVDSTTEAFF.

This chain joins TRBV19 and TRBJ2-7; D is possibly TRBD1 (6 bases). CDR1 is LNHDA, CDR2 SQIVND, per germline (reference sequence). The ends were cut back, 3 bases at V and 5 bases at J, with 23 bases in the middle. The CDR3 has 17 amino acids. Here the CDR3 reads CASSIRKQGDLGHEQYF. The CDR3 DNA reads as TGTGCCAGTAGTATCAGGAAACAGGGTGATTTGGGCCACGAGCAGTACTTC. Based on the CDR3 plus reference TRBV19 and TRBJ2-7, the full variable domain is DGGITQSPKYLFRKEGQNVTLSCEQNLNHDAMYWYRQDPGQGLRLIYYSQIVNDFQKGDIAEGYSVSREKKESFPLTVTSAQKNPTAFYLCASSIRKQGDLGHEQYFGPGTRLTVT.

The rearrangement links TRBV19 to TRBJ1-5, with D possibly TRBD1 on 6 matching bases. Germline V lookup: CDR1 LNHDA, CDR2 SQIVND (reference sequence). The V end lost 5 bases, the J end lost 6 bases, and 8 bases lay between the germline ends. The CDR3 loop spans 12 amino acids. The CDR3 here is CASSGGSQPQHF. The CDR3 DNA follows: TGTGCCAGTAGTGGGGGCTCTCAGCCCCAGCATTTT.

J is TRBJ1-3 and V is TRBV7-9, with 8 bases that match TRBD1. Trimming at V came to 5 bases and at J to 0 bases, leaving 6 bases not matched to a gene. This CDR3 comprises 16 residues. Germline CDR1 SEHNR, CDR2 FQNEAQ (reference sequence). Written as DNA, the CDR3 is TGTGCCAGCAGCCCACAGGGGGTTTACTCTGGAAACACCATATATTTT. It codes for CASSPQGVYSGNTIYF.